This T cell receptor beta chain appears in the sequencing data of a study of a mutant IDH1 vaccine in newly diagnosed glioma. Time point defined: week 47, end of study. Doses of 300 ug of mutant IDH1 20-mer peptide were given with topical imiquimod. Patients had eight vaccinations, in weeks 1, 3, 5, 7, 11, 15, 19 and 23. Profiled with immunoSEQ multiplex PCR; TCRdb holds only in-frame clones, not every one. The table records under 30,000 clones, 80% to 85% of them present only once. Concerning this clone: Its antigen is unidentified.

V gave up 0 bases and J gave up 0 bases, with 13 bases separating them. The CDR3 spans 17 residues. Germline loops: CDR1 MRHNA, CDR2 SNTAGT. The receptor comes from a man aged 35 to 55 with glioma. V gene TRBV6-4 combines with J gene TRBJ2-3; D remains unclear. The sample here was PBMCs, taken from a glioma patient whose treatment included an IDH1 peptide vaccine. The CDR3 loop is CASSDSVGGPSTDTQYF. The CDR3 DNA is TGTGCCAGCAGTGACTCAGTAGGTGGGCCTAGCACAGATACGCAGTATTTT.